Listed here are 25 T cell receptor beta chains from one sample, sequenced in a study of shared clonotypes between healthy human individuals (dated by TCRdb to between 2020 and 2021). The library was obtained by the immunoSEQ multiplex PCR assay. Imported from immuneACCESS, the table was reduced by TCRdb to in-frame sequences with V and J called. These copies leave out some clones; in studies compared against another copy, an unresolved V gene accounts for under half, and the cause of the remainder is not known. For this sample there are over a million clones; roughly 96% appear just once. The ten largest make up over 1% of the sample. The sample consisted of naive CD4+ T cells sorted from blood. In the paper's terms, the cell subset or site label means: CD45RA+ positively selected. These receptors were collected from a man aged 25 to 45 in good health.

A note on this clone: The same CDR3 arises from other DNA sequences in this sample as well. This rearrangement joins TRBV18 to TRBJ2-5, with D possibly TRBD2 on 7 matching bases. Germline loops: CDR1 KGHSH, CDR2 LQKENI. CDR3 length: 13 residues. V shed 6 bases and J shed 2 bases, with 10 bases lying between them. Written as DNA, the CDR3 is TGTGCCAGCTCGCGGGGGCCGCAAGAGACCCAGTACTTC. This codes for CASSRGPQETQYF.

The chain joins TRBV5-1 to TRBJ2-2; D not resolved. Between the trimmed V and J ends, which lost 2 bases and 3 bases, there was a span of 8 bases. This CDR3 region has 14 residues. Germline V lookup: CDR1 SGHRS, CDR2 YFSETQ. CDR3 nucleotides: TGCGCCAGCAGCTTTGGGGATTACACCGGGGAGCTGTTTTTT. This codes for CASSFGDYTGELFF.

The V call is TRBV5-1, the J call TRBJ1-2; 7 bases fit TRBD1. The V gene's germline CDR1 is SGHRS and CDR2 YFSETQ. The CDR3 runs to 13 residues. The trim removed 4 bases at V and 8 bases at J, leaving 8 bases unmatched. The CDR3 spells CASSVETGNGYTF. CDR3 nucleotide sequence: TGCGCCAGCAGCGTTGAGACAGGGAACGGCTACACCTTC.

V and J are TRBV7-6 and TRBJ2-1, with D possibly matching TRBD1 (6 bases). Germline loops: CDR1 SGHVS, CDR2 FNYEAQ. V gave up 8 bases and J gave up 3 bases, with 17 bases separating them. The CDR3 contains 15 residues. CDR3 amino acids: CASGRERGHYNEQFF. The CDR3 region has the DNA TGTGCCAGCGGCAGGGAAAGGGGACACTACAATGAGCAGTTCTTC. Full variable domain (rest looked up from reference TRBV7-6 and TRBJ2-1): GAGVSQSPRYKVTKRGQDVALRCDPISGHVSLYWYRQALGQGPEFLTYFNYEAQQDKSGLPNDRFSAERPEGSISTLTIQRTEQRDSAMYRCASGRERGHYNEQFFGPGTRLTVL.

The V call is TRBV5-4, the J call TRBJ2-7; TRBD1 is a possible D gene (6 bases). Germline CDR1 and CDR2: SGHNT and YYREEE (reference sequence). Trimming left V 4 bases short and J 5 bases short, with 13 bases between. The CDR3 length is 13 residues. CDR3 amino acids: CASSLTGINEQYF. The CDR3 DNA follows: TGTGCCAGCAGCCTTACAGGGATTAACGAGCAGTACTTC.

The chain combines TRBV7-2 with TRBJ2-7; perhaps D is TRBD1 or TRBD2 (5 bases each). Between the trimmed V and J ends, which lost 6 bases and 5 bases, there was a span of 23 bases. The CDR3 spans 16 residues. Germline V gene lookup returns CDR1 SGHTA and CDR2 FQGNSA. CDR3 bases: TGTGCCAGCAGACTCACGCCTGGGACGGGGCCCCACGAGCAGTACTTC. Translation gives CASRLTPGTGPHEQYF.

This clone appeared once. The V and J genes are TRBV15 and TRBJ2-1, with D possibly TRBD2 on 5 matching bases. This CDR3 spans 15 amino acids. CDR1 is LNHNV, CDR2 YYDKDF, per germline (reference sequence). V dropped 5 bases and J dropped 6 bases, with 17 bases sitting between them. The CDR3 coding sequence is TGTGCCACCAGCCTTCCTGGACTCTCAGGCAATGAGCAGTTCTTC. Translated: CATSLPGLSGNEQFF.

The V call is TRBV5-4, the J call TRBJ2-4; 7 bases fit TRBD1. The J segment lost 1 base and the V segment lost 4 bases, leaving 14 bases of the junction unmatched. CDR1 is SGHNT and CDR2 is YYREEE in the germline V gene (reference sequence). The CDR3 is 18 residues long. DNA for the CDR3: TGTGCCAGCAGCCACGACAGGGTCTCTCCAGAGGCCAAAAACATTCAGTACTTC. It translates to CASSHDRVSPEAKNIQYF.

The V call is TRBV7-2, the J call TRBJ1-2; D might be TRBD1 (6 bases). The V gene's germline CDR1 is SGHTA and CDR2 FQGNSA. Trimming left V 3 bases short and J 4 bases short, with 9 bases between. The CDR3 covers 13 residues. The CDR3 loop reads CASSFQGFYGYTF. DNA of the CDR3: TGTGCCAGCAGCTTTCAGGGGTTCTATGGCTACACCTTC. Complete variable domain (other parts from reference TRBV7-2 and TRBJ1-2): GAGVSQSPSNKVTEKGKDVELRCDPISGHTALYWYRQSLGQGLEFLIYFQGNSAPDKSGLPSDRFSAERTGGSVSTLTIQRTQQEDSAVYLCASSFQGFYGYTFGSGTRLTVV.

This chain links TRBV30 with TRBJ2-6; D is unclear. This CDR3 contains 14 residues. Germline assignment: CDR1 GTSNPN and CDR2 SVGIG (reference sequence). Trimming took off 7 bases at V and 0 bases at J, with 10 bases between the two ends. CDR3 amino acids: CALITVSGANVLTF. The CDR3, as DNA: TGTGCCTTAATCACAGTCTCTGGGGCCAACGTCCTGACTTTC.

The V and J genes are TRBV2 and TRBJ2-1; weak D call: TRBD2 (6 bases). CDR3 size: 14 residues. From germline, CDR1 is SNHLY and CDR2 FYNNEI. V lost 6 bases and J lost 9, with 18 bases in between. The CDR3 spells CASRGVLAIGEQFF. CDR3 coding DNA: TGTGCCAGCAGGGGGGTACTAGCAATAGGTGAGCAGTTCTTC.

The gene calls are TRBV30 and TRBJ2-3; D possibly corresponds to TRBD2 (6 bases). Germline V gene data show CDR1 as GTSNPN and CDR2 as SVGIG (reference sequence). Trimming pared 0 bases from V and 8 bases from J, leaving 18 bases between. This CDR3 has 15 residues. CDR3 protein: CAWSVRRGVGGTQYF. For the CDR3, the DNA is TGTGCCTGGAGTGTACGTCGGGGAGTCGGGGGTACGCAGTATTTT.

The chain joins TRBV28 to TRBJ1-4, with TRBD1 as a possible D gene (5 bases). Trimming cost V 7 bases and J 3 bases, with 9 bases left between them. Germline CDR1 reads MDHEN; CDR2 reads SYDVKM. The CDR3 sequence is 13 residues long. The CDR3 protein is CASIGDPNEKLFF. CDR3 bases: TGTGCCAGCATAGGGGACCCTAATGAAAAACTGTTTTTT.

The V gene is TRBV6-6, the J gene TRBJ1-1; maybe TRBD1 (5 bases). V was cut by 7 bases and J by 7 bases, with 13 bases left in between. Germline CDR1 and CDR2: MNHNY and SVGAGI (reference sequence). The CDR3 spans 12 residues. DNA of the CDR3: TGTGCCAGCAATTGGGGGAATAATGAAGCTTTCTTT. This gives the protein CASNWGNNEAFF.

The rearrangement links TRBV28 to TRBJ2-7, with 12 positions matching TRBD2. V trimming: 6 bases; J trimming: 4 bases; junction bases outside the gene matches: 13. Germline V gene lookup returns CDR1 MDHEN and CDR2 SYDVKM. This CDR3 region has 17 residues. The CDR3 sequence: CASSSVSSGRAIYEQYF. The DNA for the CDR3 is TGTGCCAGCAGCTCGGTTTCTAGCGGGAGGGCCATTTACGAGCAGTACTTC.

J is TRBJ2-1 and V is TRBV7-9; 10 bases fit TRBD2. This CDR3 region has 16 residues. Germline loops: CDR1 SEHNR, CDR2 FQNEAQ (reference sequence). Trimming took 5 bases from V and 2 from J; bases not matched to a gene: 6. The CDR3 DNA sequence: TGTGCCAGCAGCCTTCGGACTAGCGGAACCTACAATGAGCAGTTCTTC. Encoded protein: CASSLRTSGTYNEQFF.

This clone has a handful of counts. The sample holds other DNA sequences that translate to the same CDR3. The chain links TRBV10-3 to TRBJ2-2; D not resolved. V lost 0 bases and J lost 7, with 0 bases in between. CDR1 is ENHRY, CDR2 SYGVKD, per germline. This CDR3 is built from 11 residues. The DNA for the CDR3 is TGTGCCATCAGTGAGTCCGGGGAGCTGTTTTTT. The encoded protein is CAISESGELFF.

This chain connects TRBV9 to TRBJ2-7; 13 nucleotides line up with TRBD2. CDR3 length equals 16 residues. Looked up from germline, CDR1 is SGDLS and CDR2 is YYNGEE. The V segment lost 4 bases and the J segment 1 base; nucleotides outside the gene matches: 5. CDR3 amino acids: CASSPTSGRASYEQYF. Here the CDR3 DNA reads TGTGCCAGCAGCCCAACTAGCGGGAGGGCGTCCTACGAGCAGTACTTC.

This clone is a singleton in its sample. Here the CDR3 reads CASSSGTAGVYEQYF. CDR3 nucleotides: TGTGCCAGCTCATCAGGGACGGCAGGGGTCTACGAGCAGTACTTC. This sequence joins TRBV18 and TRBJ2-7; perhaps TRBD1 as D (6 bases). The CDR3 has 15 amino acids. Germline V lookup: CDR1 KGHSH, CDR2 LQKENI. Trimming cost V 5 bases and J 3 bases, with 17 bases left between them.

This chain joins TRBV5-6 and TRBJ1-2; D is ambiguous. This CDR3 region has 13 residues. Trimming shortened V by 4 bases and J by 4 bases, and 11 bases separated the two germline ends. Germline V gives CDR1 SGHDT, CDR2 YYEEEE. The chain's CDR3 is CASSQTTIYGYTF. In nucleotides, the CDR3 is TGTGCCAGCAGCCAGACAACTATCTATGGCTACACCTTC. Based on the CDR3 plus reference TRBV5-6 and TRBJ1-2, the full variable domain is DAGVTQSPTHLIKTRGQQVTLRCSPKSGHDTVSWYQQALGQGPQFIFQYYEEEERQRGNFPDRFSGHQFPNYSSELNVNALLLGDSALYLCASSQTTIYGYTFGSGTRLTVV.

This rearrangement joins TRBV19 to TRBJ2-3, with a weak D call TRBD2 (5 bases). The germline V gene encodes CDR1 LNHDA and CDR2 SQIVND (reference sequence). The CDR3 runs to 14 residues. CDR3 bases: TGTGCGACTGGAGCTAGCTACGGATCAGATACGCAGTATTTT. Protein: CATGASYGSDTQYF.

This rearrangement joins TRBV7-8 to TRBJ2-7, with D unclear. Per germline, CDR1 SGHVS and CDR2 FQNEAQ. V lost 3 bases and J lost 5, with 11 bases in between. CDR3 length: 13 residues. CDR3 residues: CASSLGPGDEQYF. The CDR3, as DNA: TGTGCCAGCAGCTTGGGCCCTGGGGACGAGCAGTACTTC.

The CDR3 DNA follows: TGTGCCAGTAGGAGAGGGAGATATCAGCCCCAGCATTTT. It encodes CASRRGRYQPQHF. V and J are TRBV19 and TRBJ1-5; no firm D call. CDR1 LNHDA and CDR2 SQIVND come from the germline V gene (reference sequence). This CDR3 has 13 residues. V was shortened by 6 bases and J by 5 bases, with 11 bases between the two germline ends.

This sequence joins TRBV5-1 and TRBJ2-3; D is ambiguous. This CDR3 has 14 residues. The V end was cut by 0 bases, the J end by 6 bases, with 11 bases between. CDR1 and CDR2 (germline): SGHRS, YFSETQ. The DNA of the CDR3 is TGCGCCAGCAGCTTGGAAAACCAGATGGATACGCAGTATTTT. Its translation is CASSLENQMDTQYF.

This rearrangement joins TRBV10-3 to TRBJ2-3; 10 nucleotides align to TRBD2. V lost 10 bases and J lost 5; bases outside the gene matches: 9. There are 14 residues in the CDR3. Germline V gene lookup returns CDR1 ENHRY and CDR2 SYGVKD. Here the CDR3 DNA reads TGTGCCACTCTAGCGGGAGAGGGTGGAGATACGCAGTATTTT. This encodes CATLAGEGGDTQYF.